The subject of this entry is one T cell receptor (beta chain). Its cognate antigen is unknown. Given a much more abundant clone one base away, this may be a read error. Cultured CD4+ T cell DNA was sequenced using the Oncomine TCR Beta short-read assay. Cultured CD4+ T cells were the source of extracted genomic DNA. A single record per CDR3 protein comes from TCRdb applying MiXCR to the PCR reads. The sample carries over 8,500 distinct CDR3 sequences, roughly 29% recorded once. This record belongs to a study of vaccination and CD4 T cells after COVID-19. About the study: Investigators stimulated cells with overlapping spike peptides drawn from SARS-CoV-2, HCoV-NL63, HCoV-OC43 and HCoV-229E.

Treatment denoted: 10-day PBMC culture with coronavirus spike peptide pools or control peptides (ViraFEST assay). Pre-COVID-19 pandemic sampling (2011-2018) yielded the unexposed donor's CD4+ T cells. Each well received about 2.2 million PBMCs, cultured with roughly 9.4 IU/ml IL-2 and 10 ug/ml peptide pools. Investigators isolated CD4+ T cells by negative selection after less than twelve days of culture. SARS-CoV-2 S/N and four cold-coronavirus spikes were used to probe unexposed-donor CD4+ T cells, cells permitting. Losses at the gene ends were 9 bases for V and 3 bases for J; bases not matched to a gene: 5. The germline gives CDR1 SNHLY, CDR2 FYNNEI. The CDR3 has 14 amino acids.

Source material: CD4+ T cells from blood, cultured in vitro. The origin of this receptor is a human donor in good health. The rearrangement joins TRBV2 to TRBJ2-1; TRBD2 matches 10 bases. The CDR3 spells CASSPSGSYNEQFF. The CDR3 DNA reads as TGTGCCAGTTCGCCTAGCGGGAGCTACAATGAGCAGTTCTTC.